The 21 T cell receptor beta chains below come from one sample, sequenced in a study of glioma-infiltrating T cells after dendritic cell vaccination. Some clones are missing from TCRdb's copy, which holds only in-frame ones; the method was immunoSEQ multiplex PCR. The sample has about 95,000 clones, over 75% seen once; the top ten hold about 3.2%. The sample consisted of blood, taken before dendritic cell vaccination. The receptor source for this set is a human donor with glioblastoma.

The chain uses TRBV5-4 and TRBJ2-5; 10 bases fit TRBD2. V lost 0 bases and J lost 5; bases outside the gene matches: 10. The CDR3 length is 17 residues. Looked up from germline, CDR1 is SGHNT and CDR2 is YYREEE (reference sequence). CDR3 sequence reads: CASSLGFLAGAGETQYF. CDR3 DNA sequence: TGTGCCAGCAGCTTGGGGTTCCTAGCGGGGGCCGGCGAGACCCAGTACTTC. Using reference TRBV5-4 and TRBJ2-5 for the parts outside the CDR3, the full variable domain is ETGVTQSPTHLIKTRGQQVTLRCSSQSGHNTVSWYQQALGQGPQFIFQYYREEENGRGNFPPRFSGLQFPNYSSELNVNALELDDSALYLCASSLGFLAGAGETQYFGPGTRLLVL.

CDR3 region: CASSDSSGGFTDTQYF. Here the CDR3 DNA reads TGTGCCAGCAGTGACTCTTCGGGGGGATTCACAGATACGCAGTATTTT. The chain has TRBV6-4 and TRBJ2-3; 7 nucleotides align to TRBD2. With 0 bases clipped from V and 2 bases from J, the junction kept 5 bases outside the gene matches. CDR1 is MRHNA and CDR2 is SNTAGT in the germline V gene. The CDR3 has 16 residues.

The chain couples TRBV10-3 to TRBJ1-5, with 8 bases lining up with TRBD1. The trim removed 5 bases at V and 2 bases at J, leaving 8 bases unmatched. Germline lookup yields CDR1 ENHRY and CDR2 SYGVKD. This CDR3 is 16 amino acids long. CDR3 coding DNA: TGTGCCATCAGTCAGACAGGGGCGGGTCGCAATCAGCCCCAGCATTTT. Translated: CAISQTGAGRNQPQHF.

The chain recombines TRBV11-3 with TRBJ1-3; tentatively, D is TRBD1 (6 bases). CDR3 size: 14 residues. V lost 5 bases, J lost 4 bases, and 12 bases lay in between. From germline, CDR1 is SGHNT and CDR2 YENEEA. CDR3 residues: CASSPRDMGNTIYF. The DNA for the CDR3 is TGTGCCAGCAGCCCTCGGGACATGGGAAACACCATATATTTT.

This chain uses TRBV5-1 with TRBJ2-7, with 7 bases lining up with TRBD1. This CDR3 has 13 amino acids. With 4 bases clipped from V and 2 bases from J, the junction kept 3 bases outside the gene matches. Germline CDR1 and CDR2: SGHRS and YFSETQ. As DNA, the CDR3 is TGCGCCAGCAGCCAGGGACAGACCTACGAGCAGTACTTC. The encoded protein is CASSQGQTYEQYF.

This chain connects TRBV9 to TRBJ1-1; 7 bases fit TRBD1. From germline, CDR1 is SGDLS and CDR2 YYNGEE. This CDR3 is built from 16 residues. J gave up 0 bases and V 0 bases, and 5 bases lay outside the gene matches. CDR3 protein: CASSVALGTVNTEAFF. In DNA form, the CDR3 reads TGTGCCAGCAGCGTAGCCCTCGGGACAGTGAACACTGAAGCTTTCTTT. The complete variable domain, with remaining parts taken from reference TRBV9 and TRBJ1-1, reads DSGVTQTPKHLITATGQRVTLRCSPRSGDLSVYWYQQSLDQGLQFLIQYYNGEERAKGNILERFSAQQFPDLHSELNLSSLELGDSALYFCASSVALGTVNTEAFFGQGTRLTVV.

V and J are TRBV27 and TRBJ1-5; 9 nucleotides line up with TRBD1. The J segment lost 7 bases and the V segment lost 5 bases, leaving 9 bases of the junction unmatched. Germline-derived CDR1 and CDR2 are MNHEY and SMNVEV (reference sequence). CDR3 length equals 15 residues. The CDR3, as DNA: TGTGCCAGCAGTCTTGAGGGACAGGGAGGCCAGCCCCAGCATTTT. This encodes CASSLEGQGGQPQHF.

This rearrangement joins TRBV2 to TRBJ2-7; 8 nucleotides match TRBD1. The length of the CDR3 is 15 residues. The J segment lost 2 bases and the V segment lost 4 bases, leaving 7 bases of the junction unmatched. Germline-derived CDR1 and CDR2 are SNHLY and FYNNEI. This CDR3 is CASSARQGLPYEQYF. Here the CDR3 DNA reads TGTGCCAGCAGTGCGAGACAGGGGCTTCCCTACGAGCAGTACTTC.

The chain combines TRBV7-9 with TRBJ2-7; D is perhaps TRBD2 (7 bases). The CDR3 loop spans 14 amino acids. Germline CDR1 is SEHNR and CDR2 is FQNEAQ (reference sequence). Trimming removed 5 bases from V and 3 bases from J, with 14 bases in between. In DNA form, the CDR3 reads TGTGCCAGCAGCACCTCCGGGGGGCTCTACGAGCAGTACTTC. Protein: CASSTSGGLYEQYF.

Written as DNA, the CDR3 is TGTGCCAGTGCGTCTCGGGGTGGCGGGGGCACAGATACGCAGTATTTT. This gives the protein CASASRGGGGTDTQYF. The rearrangement links TRBV19 to TRBJ2-3; a possible D gene is TRBD2 (6 bases). Germline-derived CDR1 and CDR2 are LNHDA and SQIVND (reference sequence). Trimming took off 8 bases at V and 1 base at J, with 19 bases between the two ends. The CDR3 contains 16 residues.

The CDR3, as DNA: TGTGCCAGCAGCTTAGGGGCGGGAGGGCCGCGCGAGCAGTACTTC. Translated, it gives CASSLGAGGPREQYF. The chain combines TRBV7-9 with TRBJ2-7; TRBD2 matches at 9 bases. The ends lost 1 base at V and 6 bases at J; junction bases unmatched: 7. Germline values: CDR1 SEHNR, CDR2 FQNEAQ (reference sequence). The CDR3 spans 15 residues.

The V and J genes are TRBV18 and TRBJ2-7; D may be TRBD1 (6 bases). V lost 0 bases and J lost 5, with 14 bases in between. CDR1 KGHSH and CDR2 LQKENI come from the germline V gene. This CDR3 comprises 15 residues. The CDR3 region is CASSPPRTVSNEQYF. The CDR3 DNA is TGTGCCAGCTCACCACCAAGGACAGTATCGAACGAGCAGTACTTC.

The chain has TRBV6-5 and TRBJ2-7; weak D call: TRBD1 (5 bases). CDR3 length: 14 amino acids. V lost 5 bases to trimming and J lost 0 bases, with 11 bases between them. CDR1 MNHEY and CDR2 SVGAGI come from the germline V gene. In DNA form, the CDR3 reads TGTGCCAGCAGTACTATAACAGGCTCCTACGAGCAGTACTTC. Translating it yields CASSTITGSYEQYF.

This chain links TRBV6-4 with TRBJ2-7; TRBD2 matches at 9 bases. J lost 9 bases, V lost 5 bases, and 11 bases had no gene match. The CDR3 is made up of 14 amino acids. Per the germline V gene, CDR1 is MRHNA and CDR2 is SNTAGT. The CDR3 protein is CASSSDRSGGRQYF. CDR3 DNA: TGTGCCAGCAGTTCCGACCGTAGCGGGGGCAGGCAGTACTTC.

The chain recombines TRBV5-4 with TRBJ2-7; 11 positions match TRBD2. V lost 4 bases and J lost 6; bases outside the gene matches: 6. The CDR3 is 14 residues long. Germline assignment: CDR1 SGHNT and CDR2 YYREEE (reference sequence). The CDR3 nucleotides are TGTGCCAGCAGCCATTCGGGGACTAGCGGCGAGCAGTACTTC. Translating gives CASSHSGTSGEQYF.

The CDR3 is CASSERGLEAYNEQFF. The CDR3 DNA reads TGTGCCAGCAGTGAAAGGGGACTAGAGGCTTACAATGAGCAGTTCTTC. This chain links TRBV2 with TRBJ2-1, with 8 nucleotides matching TRBD2. The trim removed 2 bases at V and 4 bases at J, leaving 7 bases unmatched. The germline V gene encodes CDR1 SNHLY and CDR2 FYNNEI. This CDR3 is built from 16 residues.

The chain carries TRBV11-2 and TRBJ2-3; maybe TRBD1 (6 bases). V shed 1 base and J shed 2 bases, with 16 bases lying between them. Germline lookup yields CDR1 SGHAT and CDR2 FQNNGV. The CDR3 is 17 amino acids. The chain's CDR3 is CASSLAPMTGPTDTQYF. The CDR3 nucleotides are TGTGCCAGCAGCTTAGCACCAATGACAGGTCCCACAGATACGCAGTATTTT.

This chain links TRBV27 with TRBJ1-6; 8 bases are shared with TRBD1. V lost 5 bases and J lost 5; bases outside the gene matches: 2. CDR1 is MNHEY and CDR2 is SMNVEV in the germline V gene (reference sequence). The CDR3 has 14 amino acids. This chain's CDR3 is CASSKQGDNSPLHF. As DNA, the CDR3 is TGTGCCAGCAGTAAACAGGGGGATAATTCACCCCTCCACTTT.

This clone was picked up one time. The chain carries TRBV6-4 and TRBJ1-6, with no clear D. The germline V and J ends were trimmed by 4 bases and 0 bases, with 16 bases remaining between them. Germline lookup yields CDR1 MRHNA and CDR2 SNTAGT. There are 18 residues in the CDR3. The CDR3 region has the DNA TGTGCCAGCAGTGCAGTGGCCCGTACCAACTCCTATAATTCACCCCTCCACTTT. This codes for CASSAVARTNSYNSPLHF.

This clone was observed a few times. Other DNA variants within this sample encode the same CDR3. The genes are TRBV9 and TRBJ2-5; 14 bases line up with TRBD2. CDR3 length equals 17 residues. Germline lookup yields CDR1 SGDLS and CDR2 YYNGEE. The J segment lost 2 bases and the V segment lost 0 bases, leaving 3 bases of the junction unmatched. CDR3 residues: CASSVGTSGGIQETQYF. The CDR3 DNA follows: TGTGCCAGCAGCGTAGGGACTAGCGGGGGGATACAAGAGACCCAGTACTTC.

The chain couples TRBV10-3 to TRBJ2-7; TRBD1 might be the D (7 bases). Germline V lookup: CDR1 ENHRY, CDR2 SYGVKD. The germline V and J ends were trimmed by 8 bases and 2 bases, with 13 bases remaining between them. The CDR3 consists of 13 residues. The CDR3: CAIGGTETYEQYF. CDR3 bases: TGTGCCATCGGGGGGACAGAGACCTACGAGCAGTACTTC.